Below, 29 T cell receptor beta chains from the same sample are listed, as sequenced in a study of T cell changes during pregnancy in multiple sclerosis. Here immunoSEQ multiplex PCR was the method, and the copy in TCRdb shows in-frame clones only, minus some. The data contain around 21,000 clones, 75% to 90% of them singletons. This sample comprised CD8+ T cells from peripheral blood mononuclear cells, obtained after pregnancy. The receptors derive from a female donor in good health, enrolled as a control in a pregnancy study.

The chain has TRBV9 and TRBJ2-3; 9 bases map to TRBD2. The V gene end was trimmed by 3 bases and the J gene end by 1 base; junction bases not matched to a gene: 6. The CDR3 runs to 16 residues. Germline values: CDR1 SGDLS, CDR2 YYNGEE. This CDR3 reads CASSGRGGAGTDTQYF. CDR3 DNA sequence: TGTGCCAGCAGCGGACGCGGGGGGGCCGGCACAGATACGCAGTATTTT.

V usage is TRBV5-1 and J usage is TRBJ1-1; D gene uncertain. CDR3 length: 12 amino acids. In germline, CDR1 is SGHRS, CDR2 YFSETQ. Trimming stripped 5 bases from V and 7 bases from J, with 12 bases between. As DNA, the CDR3 is TGCGCCAGCAGGAGGGCAGAATATGAAGCTTTCTTT. Encoded protein: CASRRAEYEAFF.

The chain couples TRBV6-6 to TRBJ1-5, with D possibly TRBD1 on 5 matching bases. CDR1 and CDR2 from the germline V gene are MNHNY and SVGAGI (reference sequence). This CDR3 spans 14 amino acids. The V and J ends lost 3 bases and 1 base respectively, with 7 bases between them. CDR3 DNA: TGTGCCAGCAGTTATAGGGGCAGCAATCAGCCCCAGCATTTT. Translated, it gives CASSYRGSNQPQHF.

This clone was detected once. This chain links TRBV5-6 with TRBJ1-4; the match to TRBD1 covers 8 bases. Germline CDR1 reads SGHDT; CDR2 reads YYEEEE. The J segment lost 1 base and the V segment lost 0 bases, leaving 11 bases of the junction unmatched. CDR3 length: 19 amino acids. CDR3: CASSLEQGEGLVTNEKLFF. CDR3 DNA: TGTGCCAGCAGCTTGGAACAGGGGGAAGGTTTGGTAACTAATGAAAAACTGTTTTTT.

The chain employs TRBV6-4 and TRBJ1-1; D is undetermined. V lost 0 bases, J lost 11 bases, and 10 bases lay in between. This CDR3 is built from 12 residues. Germline-derived CDR1 and CDR2 are MRHNA and SNTAGT. The CDR3 sequence is CASSDSGGRAFF. For the CDR3, the DNA is TGTGCCAGCAGTGACTCGGGAGGGAGGGCTTTCTTT.

The chain links TRBV6-4 to TRBJ2-6, with 12 bases aligning to TRBD2. Germline V gene sequence: CDR1 MRHNA, CDR2 SNTAGT. The V segment lost 0 bases and the J segment 0 bases; nucleotides outside the gene matches: 0. The CDR3 length is 18 residues. The CDR3 loop is CASSDSTSGSSGANVLTF. CDR3 DNA: TGTGCCAGCAGTGACTCGACTAGCGGGAGCTCTGGGGCCAACGTCCTGACTTTC.

The gene calls are TRBV7-2 and TRBJ2-1; 8 nucleotides match TRBD2. V lost 0 bases to trimming and J lost 8 bases; unmatched junction nucleotides: 15. Germline V gives CDR1 SGHTA, CDR2 FQGNSA. The CDR3 covers 18 residues. The CDR3: CASSLAVVRRGAADEQFF. The CDR3 region has the DNA TGTGCCAGCAGCTTAGCAGTCGTCCGGCGGGGGGCCGCGGATGAGCAGTTCTTC. Complete variable domain (other parts from reference TRBV7-2 and TRBJ2-1): GAGVSQSPSNKVTEKGKDVELRCDPISGHTALYWYRQSLGQGLEFLIYFQGNSAPDKSGLPSDRFSAERTGGSVSTLTIQRTQQEDSAVYLCASSLAVVRRGAADEQFFGPGTRLTVL.

V gene TRBV2 combines with J gene TRBJ2-7; a possible D gene is TRBD1 (5 bases). The V end was cut by 11 bases, the J end by 7 bases, with 24 bases between. This CDR3 spans 14 amino acids. Per germline, CDR1 SNHLY and CDR2 FYNNEI. Here the CDR3 reads CAQAEGQGLTEQYF. DNA of the CDR3: TGTGCCCAAGCCGAAGGGCAGGGTCTAACAGAGCAGTACTTC. Full variable domain (remainder filled in from reference TRBV2 and TRBJ2-7): EPEVTQTPSHQVTQMGQEVILRCVPISNHLYFYWYRQILGQKVEFLVSFYNNEISEKSEIFDDQFSVERPDGSNFTLKIRSTKLEDSAMYFCAQAEGQGLTEQYFGPGTRLTVT.

In this sample, this clone turned up once. This chain links TRBV7-9 with TRBJ1-1; 8 bases are a match to TRBD1. V was clipped by 0 bases and J by 3 bases; unmatched bases: 6. Germline CDR1 reads SEHNR; CDR2 reads FQNEAQ (reference sequence). This CDR3 has 16 amino acids. The CDR3 region has the DNA TGTGCCAGCAGCTTAGCCTGGACAGGGACGGACACTGAAGCTTTCTTT. This encodes CASSLAWTGTDTEAFF.

This clone was seen a few times. The CDR3 spells CAARGQGDEAFF. Written as DNA, the CDR3 is TGCGCAGCTAGGGGACAGGGGGATGAAGCTTTCTTT. This chain uses TRBV5-1 with TRBJ1-1, with TRBD1 matching 11 bases. This CDR3 spans 12 amino acids. Germline V gene data show CDR1 as SGHRS and CDR2 as YFSETQ.

The chain employs TRBV7-9 and TRBJ2-3; D is uncertain. Looked up from germline, CDR1 is SEHNR and CDR2 is FQNEAQ (reference sequence). The CDR3 is made up of 14 amino acids. V was pared by 5 bases and J by 1 base, with 10 bases between. The CDR3 loop is CASSPLSGTDTQYF. CDR3 DNA sequence: TGTGCCAGCAGCCCTTTGAGCGGCACAGATACGCAGTATTTT.

This chain connects TRBV2 to TRBJ2-2; D uncertain. CDR3 size: 14 residues. Germline V gene data show CDR1 as SNHLY and CDR2 as FYNNEI. The V gene lost 3 bases and the J gene lost 0 bases, with 5 bases spanning the gap. This chain's CDR3 is CASSDTPNTGELFF. In nucleotides, the CDR3 is TGTGCCAGCAGTGACACACCGAACACCGGGGAGCTGTTTTTT.

The chain combines TRBV27 with TRBJ2-1, with 7 bases fitting TRBD2. This CDR3 is built from 13 residues. Trimming took 6 bases from V and 7 from J; bases not matched to a gene: 6. In germline, CDR1 is MNHEY, CDR2 SMNVEV (reference sequence). CDR3 coding DNA: TGTGCCAGCAGCTGGGGAGGGCGTAATGAGCAGTTCTTC. Its translation is CASSWGGRNEQFF.

The chain links TRBV6-5 to TRBJ2-2; 10 bases map to TRBD1. The trim removed 2 bases at V and 6 bases at J, leaving 0 bases unmatched. The CDR3 has 14 amino acids. Per the germline V gene, CDR1 is MNHEY and CDR2 is SVGAGI. DNA of the CDR3: TGTGCCAGCAGTTACGGGACAGGGGCCGGGGAGCTGTTTTTT. This gives the protein CASSYGTGAGELFF.

The chain recombines TRBV2 with TRBJ1-2; 7 bases line up with TRBD1. The CDR3 has 12 amino acids. V lost 6 bases, J lost 5 bases, and 3 bases stayed unmatched. Per the germline V gene, CDR1 is SNHLY and CDR2 is FYNNEI. The CDR3 DNA follows: TGTGCCAGCAGGCCGGGACAGTATGGCTACACCTTC. Amino acids: CASRPGQYGYTF.

This clone was observed once. CDR3 bases: TGTGCCAGCGCAGACACCCTGATCTACAATGAGCAGTTCTTC. As protein: CASADTLIYNEQFF. The rearrangement links TRBV19 to TRBJ2-1, with no clear D. Germline V lookup: CDR1 LNHDA, CDR2 SQIVND (reference sequence). The CDR3 totals 14 residues. Trimming stripped 9 bases from V and 3 bases from J, with 15 bases between.

The rearrangement links TRBV6-5 to TRBJ2-1; D remains unclear. Germline CDR1 reads MNHEY; CDR2 reads SVGAGI. V dropped 2 bases and J dropped 6 bases, with 8 bases sitting between them. CDR3 length: 13 residues. CDR3 region: CASSYPPSNEQFF. CDR3 coding DNA: TGTGCCAGCAGTTACCCCCCGAGCAATGAGCAGTTCTTC.

J is TRBJ2-7 and V is TRBV6-1; D is unclear. This CDR3 comprises 13 residues. CDR1 is MNHNS, CDR2 SASEGT, per germline. V lost 1 base and J lost 2, with 6 bases in between. The CDR3 DNA sequence: TGTGCCAGCAGTGAAGATCGGGCCTACGAGCAGTACTTC. The encoded protein is CASSEDRAYEQYF.

This chain connects TRBV7-9 to TRBJ2-7; 12 nucleotides match TRBD1. CDR3 size: 14 residues. Germline assignment: CDR1 SEHNR and CDR2 FQNEAQ (reference sequence). The V segment lost 3 bases and the J segment 6 bases; nucleotides outside the gene matches: 3. CDR3 bases: TGTGCCAGCAGCTTGGGACAGGGGGCGGGCGAGCAGTACTTC. Translated, it gives CASSLGQGAGEQYF.

The rearrangement links TRBV30 to TRBJ2-1; TRBD2 aligns across 13 bases. Germline assignment: CDR1 GTSNPN and CDR2 SVGIG (reference sequence). This CDR3 comprises 17 residues. J lost 5 bases, V lost 0 bases, and 7 bases had no gene match. In DNA form, the CDR3 reads TGTGCCTGGAGTGTCCCGGGGACTAGCGGGAACAACAATGAGCAGTTCTTC. Residues: CAWSVPGTSGNNNEQFF. The variable domain in full, completed from reference TRBV30 and TRBJ2-1, reads SQTIHQWPATLVQPVGSPLSLECTVEGTSNPNLYWYRQAAGRGLQLLFYSVGIGQISSEVPQNLSASRPQDRQFILSSKKLLLSDSGFYLCAWSVPGTSGNNNEQFFGPGTRLTVL.

This clone was detected only once. The V and J genes are TRBV28 and TRBJ2-1; D unresolved. V lost 4 bases and J lost 4, with 8 bases in between. CDR3 length: 13 residues. Per the germline V gene, CDR1 is MDHEN and CDR2 is SYDVKM. CDR3 sequence reads: CASSSSAYNEQFF. The CDR3 DNA reads as TGTGCCAGCAGTTCATCAGCGTACAATGAGCAGTTCTTC.

The chain has TRBV7-2 and TRBJ1-1, with D maybe TRBD1 (5 bases). The germline V gene has CDR1 SGHTA and CDR2 FQGNSA. V was pared by 5 bases and J by 7 bases, with 17 bases between. This CDR3 has 14 amino acids. The CDR3 DNA reads TGTGCCAGCAGCCCGGGTGGGGGGGGGATTGAAGCTTTCTTT. Encoded protein: CASSPGGGGIEAFF.

The rearrangement links TRBV15 to TRBJ2-2, with a weak D call TRBD2 (5 bases). The CDR3 contains 13 residues. Deletions cut 4 bases from V and 5 bases from J, with 8 bases between. Looked up from germline, CDR1 is LNHNV and CDR2 is YYDKDF (reference sequence). CDR3: CATSIRGTGELFF. Here the CDR3 DNA reads TGTGCCACCAGCATACGGGGAACCGGGGAGCTGTTTTTT.

V gene TRBV29-1 combines with J gene TRBJ2-7; 8 bases fit TRBD1. Trimming took 6 bases from V and 2 from J; bases not matched to a gene: 6. The CDR3 spans 13 residues. Germline V gives CDR1 SQVTM, CDR2 ANQGSEA. Here the CDR3 DNA reads TGCAGCGTCGCCCCGGGACAGGCCTACGAGCAGTACTTC. Protein: CSVAPGQAYEQYF.

This clone was picked up a small number of times. The rearrangement uses TRBV11-3 and TRBJ2-1, with D unresolved. Germline CDR1 reads SGHNT; CDR2 reads YENEEA. The germline V and J ends were trimmed by 3 bases and 0 bases, with 3 bases remaining between them. This CDR3 has 13 amino acids. The CDR3 DNA follows: TGTGCCAGCAGCTTGAGCTCCTACAATGAGCAGTTCTTC. Its translation is CASSLSSYNEQFF.

The gene calls are TRBV14 and TRBJ2-7, with D maybe TRBD1 (6 bases). This CDR3 region has 14 residues. The germline V gene encodes CDR1 SGHDN and CDR2 FVKESK. Trimming left V 1 base short and J 2 bases short, with 9 bases between. CDR3 sequence reads: CASSQGKGAYEQYF. Written as DNA, the CDR3 is TGTGCCAGCAGCCAAGGGAAGGGGGCCTACGAGCAGTACTTC. Supplemented by reference TRBV14 and TRBJ2-7, the full variable domain reads EAGVTQFPSHSVIEKGQTVTLRCDPISGHDNLYWYRRVMGKEIKFLLHFVKESKQDESGMPNNRFLAERTGGTYSTLKVQPAELEDSGVYFCASSQGKGAYEQYFGPGTRLTVT.

This chain joins TRBV5-4 and TRBJ2-7, with 12 positions matching TRBD2. With 0 bases clipped from V and 3 bases from J, the junction kept 1 base outside the gene matches. Germline V gives CDR1 SGHNT, CDR2 YYREEE (reference sequence). The CDR3 length is 15 residues. The CDR3 coding sequence is TGTGCCAGCAGCTTGGGGACTAGCGGGATCTACGAGCAGTACTTC. This codes for CASSLGTSGIYEQYF. The variable domain in full, with the rest retrieved from reference TRBV5-4 and TRBJ2-7, is ETGVTQSPTHLIKTRGQQVTLRCSSQSGHNTVSWYQQALGQGPQFIFQYYREEENGRGNFPPRFSGLQFPNYSSELNVNALELDDSALYLCASSLGTSGIYEQYFGPGTRLTVT.

The CDR3 sequence is CASSLGTGSNTEAFF. The CDR3 DNA reads TGTGCCAGCAGTTTAGGTACTGGTAGCAACACTGAAGCTTTCTTT. The rearrangement uses TRBV28 and TRBJ1-1, with D unresolved. Germline V lookup: CDR1 MDHEN, CDR2 SYDVKM. Trimming took off 2 bases at V and 2 bases at J, with 12 bases between the two ends. The CDR3 is made up of 15 amino acids.

The V call is TRBV15, the J call TRBJ2-1; 8 bases are a match to TRBD2. CDR1 and CDR2 (germline): LNHNV, YYDKDF (reference sequence). V dropped 1 base and J dropped 5; count of bases not matched to a gene: 7. The CDR3 has 16 residues. CDR3 region: CATSRAGGGPNNEQFF. The CDR3 DNA sequence: TGTGCCACCAGCAGAGCGGGCGGGGGGCCGAACAATGAGCAGTTCTTC. The variable domain in full, with the rest retrieved from reference TRBV15 and TRBJ2-1, is DAMVIQNPRYQVTQFGKPVTLSCSQTLNHNVMYWYQQKSSQAPKLLFHYYDKDFNNEADTPDNFQSRRPNTSFCFLDIRSPGLGDTAMYLCATSRAGGGPNNEQFFGPGTRLTVL.